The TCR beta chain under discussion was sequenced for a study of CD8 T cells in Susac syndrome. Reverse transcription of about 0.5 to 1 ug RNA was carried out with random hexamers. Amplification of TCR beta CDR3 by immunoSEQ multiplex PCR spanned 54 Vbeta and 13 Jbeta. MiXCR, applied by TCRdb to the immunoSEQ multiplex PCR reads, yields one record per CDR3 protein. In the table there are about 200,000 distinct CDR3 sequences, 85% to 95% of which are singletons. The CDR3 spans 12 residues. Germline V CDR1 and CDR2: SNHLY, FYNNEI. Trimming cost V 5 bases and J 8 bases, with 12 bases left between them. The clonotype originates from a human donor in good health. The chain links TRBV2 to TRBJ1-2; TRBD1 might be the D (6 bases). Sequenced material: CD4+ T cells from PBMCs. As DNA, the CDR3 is TGTGCCAGCAGTCCAAACAGGGTCGGCTACACCTTC. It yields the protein CASSPNRVGYTF.